Below are 26 T cell receptor beta chains sequenced from a single sample in a study of shared clonotypes between healthy human individuals. Repertoires were generated with immunoSEQ multiplex PCR, while TCRdb's copy carries only in-frame clones and drops some. This table holds more than 550,000 clones, over 60% found once. The sequenced sample consisted of memory CD4+ T cells sorted from blood. Subset of the sample: CD45RA-negative fraction. The receptors come from a woman in her thirties in good health.

The V gene is TRBV19, the J gene TRBJ2-1; possibly TRBD1 or TRBD2 for D (5 bases each). V was trimmed by 5 bases and J by 7 bases, leaving 18 bases between them. The CDR3 spans 15 residues. Germline CDR1 and CDR2: LNHDA and SQIVND (reference sequence). The CDR3 here is CASSRRGAGGNEQFF. CDR3 sequence (DNA): TGTGCCAGTAGTCGTAGGGGCGCCGGAGGAAATGAGCAGTTCTTC.

This clone was counted at least ten times. The chain uses TRBV28 and TRBJ2-5; possibly TRBD1 for D (5 bases). The CDR3 contains 13 residues. Trimming removed 8 bases from V and 6 bases from J, with 16 bases in between. Per the germline V gene, CDR1 is MDHEN and CDR2 is SYDVKM. CDR3 amino acids: CASGRGAEKTQYF. Here the CDR3 DNA reads TGTGCCAGCGGGCGTGGGGCGGAGAAGACCCAGTACTTC.

In its sample, this clone was seen a few times. Written as DNA, the CDR3 is TGTGCCAGCAGCTTGGGATTTTCGGAGACCCAGTACTTC. Its protein product is CASSLGFSETQYF. This chain connects TRBV5-8 to TRBJ2-5; D is unclear. The length of the CDR3 is 13 residues. Trimming pared 0 bases from V and 5 bases from J, leaving 8 bases between. Germline V CDR1 and CDR2: SGHTS, YDEGEE.

This clone was seen once. The chain links TRBV5-4 to TRBJ1-2; 7 positions agree with TRBD1. V trimming: 3 bases; J trimming: 4 bases; junction bases outside the gene matches: 6. The CDR3 sequence is 14 residues long. Germline-derived CDR1 and CDR2 are SGHNT and YYREEE (reference sequence). The DNA for the CDR3 is TGTGCCAGCAGCTCAGGACAGGAGACCTATGGCTACACCTTC. Amino acid sequence: CASSSGQETYGYTF.

This clone was recorded a few times. This chain connects TRBV5-1 to TRBJ1-2; perhaps TRBD1 as D (5 bases). The CDR3 runs 13 residues. Germline V gene sequence: CDR1 SGHRS, CDR2 YFSETQ. V lost 3 bases and J lost 8, with 14 bases in between. The CDR3 DNA reads as TGCGCCAGCAGCTGGGACCCGCGCCAGGGCTACACCTTC. Encoded protein: CASSWDPRQGYTF.

On this clone: This sample also contains other DNA sequences that code for the same CDR3. The chain uses TRBV18 and TRBJ2-3; D might be TRBD2 (6 bases). The germline gives CDR1 KGHSH, CDR2 LQKENI. CDR3 length: 14 residues. V lost 3 bases and J lost 0, with 7 bases in between. The CDR3 reads CASSPRDSTDTQYF. In DNA form, the CDR3 reads TGTGCCAGCTCACCGCGGGACAGCACAGATACGCAGTATTTT.

The rearrangement links TRBV11-3 to TRBJ2-3; TRBD2 matches 9 bases. The germline gives CDR1 SGHNT, CDR2 YENEEA. This CDR3 is 16 amino acids long. The junction had 14 bases not matched to a gene; V was cut back by 8 bases and J by 5 bases. The CDR3 reads CASGQTRGLAVDTQYF. The CDR3 coding sequence is TGTGCCAGCGGACAGACGCGGGGACTAGCAGTAGATACGCAGTATTTT.

This clone turned up a few times. This sequence joins TRBV19 and TRBJ1-5, with no clear D. In germline, CDR1 is LNHDA, CDR2 SQIVND (reference sequence). The V and J ends lost 8 bases and 0 bases respectively, with 14 bases between them. The CDR3 runs 15 residues. CDR3 amino acids: CASSTWDTSNQPQHF. Written as DNA, the CDR3 is TGTGCCAGTTCAACGTGGGATACTAGCAATCAGCCCCAGCATTTT.

The V call is TRBV19, the J call TRBJ2-2, with D tentatively TRBD1 (6 bases). There are 15 residues in the CDR3. V lost 3 bases and J lost 4, with 12 bases in between. Germline values: CDR1 LNHDA, CDR2 SQIVND (reference sequence). The CDR3 loop is CASSIGTRATGELFF. In DNA form, the CDR3 reads TGTGCCAGTAGTATCGGGACACGGGCCACCGGGGAGCTGTTTTTT.

The J gene is TRBJ2-3, the V gene TRBV6-5, with D possibly matching TRBD1 (6 bases). The V gene's germline CDR1 is MNHEY and CDR2 SVGAGI. The CDR3 runs 14 residues. Trimming shortened V by 6 bases and J by 2 bases, and 12 bases separated the two germline ends. CDR3 residues: CASRRRDNTDTQYF. In DNA, the CDR3 is TGTGCCAGCAGACGCCGGGACAACACAGATACGCAGTATTTT.

This chain uses TRBV6-1 with TRBJ2-7; 8 bases are a match to TRBD2. This CDR3 is built from 15 residues. CDR1 and CDR2 from the germline V gene are MNHNS and SASEGT. V gave up 2 bases and J gave up 7 bases; unmatched junction bases: 10. CDR3 in DNA: TGTGCCAGCAGTGAAAAAGCGCTAGCGGGTTATGAGCAGTACTTC. The encoded protein is CASSEKALAGYEQYF.

Here the CDR3 reads CASSLYLAVYNEQFF. CDR3 in DNA: TGTGCCAGCAGCTTGTACCTAGCGGTTTACAATGAGCAGTTCTTC. V usage is TRBV5-4 and J usage is TRBJ2-1, with TRBD2 matching 7 bases. In germline, CDR1 is SGHNT, CDR2 YYREEE (reference sequence). V was clipped by 1 base and J by 4 bases; unmatched bases: 5. The CDR3 extends over 15 amino acids. Looking up the rest from reference TRBV5-4 and TRBJ2-1 gives the full variable domain: ETGVTQSPTHLIKTRGQQVTLRCSSQSGHNTVSWYQQALGQGPQFIFQYYREEENGRGNFPPRFSGLQFPNYSSELNVNALELDDSALYLCASSLYLAVYNEQFFGPGTRLTVL.

DNA for the CDR3: TGTGCCAGTAGTGTAGGGAACACTTATAGCAATCAGCCCCAGCATTTT. This gives the protein CASSVGNTYSNQPQHF. The chain couples TRBV19 to TRBJ1-5, with no clear D. The germline V gene has CDR1 LNHDA and CDR2 SQIVND (reference sequence). The CDR3 is 16 residues long. The V end was cut by 5 bases, the J end by 0 bases, with 14 bases between.

This clone was seen only a few times. The genes are TRBV5-8 and TRBJ2-3, with D perhaps TRBD2 (6 bases). Germline CDR1 and CDR2: SGHTS and YDEGEE. CDR3 length: 15 amino acids. Trimming removed 2 bases at V and 0 bases at J, with 10 bases between. The CDR3, as DNA: TGTGCCAGCAGCTTTGGACTACACAGCACAGATACGCAGTATTTT. Translation: CASSFGLHSTDTQYF.

The chain recombines TRBV5-4 with TRBJ1-2, with a weak D call TRBD1 (5 bases). CDR1 is SGHNT and CDR2 is YYREEE in the germline V gene (reference sequence). Trimming took off 0 bases at V and 2 bases at J, with 14 bases between the two ends. This CDR3 is 16 amino acids long. The CDR3 here is CASSLAPGLANYGYTF. CDR3 coding DNA: TGTGCCAGCAGCTTGGCCCCGGGGCTTGCGAACTATGGCTACACCTTC.

V is TRBV19 and J is TRBJ2-1; D is unclear. CDR3 length: 11 amino acids. V lost 7 bases to trimming and J lost 3 bases, with 4 bases between them. Germline V gene data show CDR1 as LNHDA and CDR2 as SQIVND (reference sequence). The CDR3 sequence: CASNSYNEQFF. Written as DNA, the CDR3 is TGTGCCAGTAACAGCTACAATGAGCAGTTCTTC.

This chain uses TRBV7-9 with TRBJ2-7, with 7 bases lining up with TRBD2. V lost 1 base, J lost 4 bases, and 7 bases stayed unmatched. The CDR3 spans 15 residues. Germline CDR1 is SEHNR and CDR2 is FQNEAQ (reference sequence). The CDR3 nucleotides are TGTGCCAGCAGCTTAGGGGGAGGGGTCAGATACGAGCAGTACTTC. Translated, it gives CASSLGGGVRYEQYF.

The chain carries TRBV5-1 and TRBJ2-7; D is ambiguous. CDR1 is SGHRS and CDR2 is YFSETQ in the germline V gene. V was pared by 0 bases and J by 2 bases, with 18 bases between. This CDR3 is built from 17 residues. The CDR3 coding sequence is TGCGCCAGCAGCTTGGCCTATGGGGTCCTCCAGGCCTACGAGCAGTACTTC. This codes for CASSLAYGVLQAYEQYF.

Regarding this clone: One base away lies a much larger clone, so this may be a sequencing read error. The rearrangement joins TRBV7-9 to TRBJ2-3; D remains ambiguous. From germline, CDR1 is SEHNR and CDR2 FQNEAQ (reference sequence). Trimming cost V 1 base and J 1 base, with 6 bases left between them. CDR3 length: 14 amino acids. As DNA, the CDR3 is TGTGCCAGCAGCTTAGGAAGGGGCACAGATACGCAGTATTTT. Its translation: CASSLGRGTDTQYF.

The gene calls are TRBV28 and TRBJ2-5; D might be TRBD2 (5 bases). Per the germline V gene, CDR1 is MDHEN and CDR2 is SYDVKM. The CDR3 runs to 15 residues. Trimming took off 2 bases at V and 7 bases at J, with 17 bases between the two ends. The CDR3 DNA reads TGTGCCAGCAGTTTAACAGCGCGGGCAGGTGGGACCCAGTACTTC. It translates to CASSLTARAGGTQYF.

The table lists this clone with a count of one. This sequence joins TRBV29-1 and TRBJ1-5; maybe TRBD1 (5 bases). From germline, CDR1 is SQVTM and CDR2 ANQGSEA. V lost 4 bases and J lost 5, with 15 bases in between. The CDR3 extends over 14 amino acids. The DNA of the CDR3 is TGCAGCGTTGGGCGGGGAGGGGTCGATCAGCCCCAGCATTTT. Translating gives CSVGRGGVDQPQHF.

As to this clone: The same CDR3 also results from other DNA sequences found in this sample. This chain joins TRBV18 and TRBJ1-1, with D unresolved. Germline lookup yields CDR1 KGHSH and CDR2 LQKENI. V was trimmed by 6 bases and J by 1 base, leaving 15 bases between them. The CDR3 is 15 amino acids. The CDR3 DNA follows: TGTGCCAGCTCTCCGCCGGGTCTTCCGAACACTGAAGCTTTCTTT. Translated: CASSPPGLPNTEAFF.

This clone was seen more than once but under ten times. This sequence joins TRBV19 and TRBJ1-5, with 8 bases lining up with TRBD1. Germline trimming cut 7 bases from V and 6 bases from J; bases unmatched to any gene: 8. The length of the CDR3 is 14 residues. The V gene's germline CDR1 is LNHDA and CDR2 SQIVND (reference sequence). The DNA for the CDR3 is TGTGCCAGTACCGACAGGGGAGGACCTCAGCCCCAGCATTTT. It yields the protein CASTDRGGPQPQHF.

This clone appeared many times. The chain joins TRBV5-4 to TRBJ2-3; no definite D call. The CDR3 totals 13 residues. The germline CDR1 and CDR2 sequences are SGHNT and YYREEE (reference sequence). V lost 4 bases to trimming and J lost 3 bases, with 9 bases between them. The CDR3: CASSLIGTDTQYF. As DNA, the CDR3 is TGTGCCAGCAGCCTAATAGGGACAGATACGCAGTATTTT.

A word on this clone: The same CDR3 also results from other DNA sequences found in this sample. V and J are TRBV5-6 and TRBJ1-2; 9 nucleotides line up with TRBD1. The CDR3 extends over 13 amino acids. V gave up 1 base and J gave up 7 bases; unmatched junction bases: 2. The germline gives CDR1 SGHDT, CDR2 YYEEEE. This CDR3 reads CASSLWDRAGYTF. The DNA for the CDR3 is TGTGCCAGCAGCTTGTGGGACAGGGCTGGCTACACCTTC.

V is TRBV27 and J is TRBJ2-5; 9 nucleotides match TRBD2. Germline values: CDR1 MNHEY, CDR2 SMNVEV (reference sequence). After removal of 8 bases from V and 4 bases from J, the junction contained 14 bases not matched to a gene. This CDR3 contains 16 residues. The CDR3 protein is CASGLAPRASRETQYF. In DNA, the CDR3 is TGTGCCAGCGGACTAGCGCCGAGGGCCAGTAGAGAGACCCAGTACTTC.